The 8 T cell receptor beta chains below were found in one sample sequenced in a study of T cell changes during pregnancy in multiple sclerosis. Produced via immunoSEQ multiplex PCR; TCRdb's table is partial and in-frame only. The data contain approximately 43,000 clones, about nine tenths of them singletons. This material consisted of CD8+ T cells from peripheral blood mononuclear cells, taken in the first trimester of pregnancy. These receptors all stem from a female donor with multiple sclerosis, enrolled in a pregnancy study.

The rearrangement joins TRBV6-1 to TRBJ1-2; D might be TRBD1 (5 bases). Germline V gene lookup returns CDR1 MNHNS and CDR2 SASEGT. This CDR3 contains 12 residues. V shed 0 bases and J shed 10 bases, with 9 bases lying between them. CDR3 nucleotides: TGTGCCAGCAGTGAAGCGGTCAGGGACTACACCTTC. Protein product: CASSEAVRDYTF.

The chain employs TRBV7-9 and TRBJ2-7; D is undetermined. The V gene's germline CDR1 is SEHNR and CDR2 FQNEAQ (reference sequence). V lost 4 bases to trimming and J lost 9 bases, with 19 bases between them. CDR3 length: 14 amino acids. CDR3 region: CASSSPGKNQGQYF. DNA of the CDR3: TGTGCCAGCAGCTCGCCAGGAAAGAACCAAGGGCAGTACTTC.

This clone has ten or more counts. V is TRBV5-5 and J is TRBJ2-1; 9 bases agree with TRBD2. The CDR3 is made up of 16 amino acids. From germline, CDR1 is SGHKS and CDR2 YYEKEE (reference sequence). Trimming took 4 bases from V and 5 from J; bases not matched to a gene: 10. DNA for the CDR3: TGTGCCAGCAGCGCGGCAGGCCTAGCGGGGAACAATGAGCAGTTCTTC. Translation: CASSAAGLAGNNEQFF. Using reference TRBV5-5 and TRBJ2-1 for the parts outside the CDR3, the full variable domain is DAGVTQSPTHLIKTRGQQVTLRCSPISGHKSVSWYQQVLGQGPQFIFQYYEKEERGRGNFPDRFSARQFPNYSSELNVNALLLGDSALYLCASSAAGLAGNNEQFFGPGTRLTVL.

The CDR3 here is CASSLAPPAKNIQYF. CDR3 DNA: TGTGCCAGCAGTTTGGCTCCGCCGGCCAAAAACATTCAGTACTTC. The chain joins TRBV27 to TRBJ2-4; D not resolved. CDR3 length: 15 amino acids. Germline loops: CDR1 MNHEY, CDR2 SMNVEV (reference sequence). V shed 3 bases and J shed 1 base, with 10 bases lying between them.

V is TRBV5-6 and J is TRBJ1-1; no firm D call. The CDR3 extends over 13 amino acids. V shed 3 bases and J shed 3 bases, with 9 bases lying between them. Germline V CDR1 and CDR2: SGHDT, YYEEEE. The CDR3 nucleotides read TGTGCCAGCAGCTCCTACCGGTACACTGAAGCTTTCTTT. It translates to CASSSYRYTEAFF.

V usage is TRBV2 and J usage is TRBJ1-1; the D is unclear. V was clipped by 2 bases and J by 2 bases, with 6 bases between them. There are 13 residues in the CDR3. In germline, CDR1 is SNHLY, CDR2 FYNNEI. The CDR3 nucleotides are TGTGCCAGCAGTGAAAGCCAAAACACTGAAGCTTTCTTT. Its translation: CASSESQNTEAFF.

The rearrangement joins TRBV5-6 to TRBJ2-7, with D perhaps TRBD1 (6 bases). Germline lookup yields CDR1 SGHDT and CDR2 YYEEEE. There are 14 residues in the CDR3. V gave up 5 bases and J gave up 3 bases, with 15 bases separating them. The CDR3 region is CASSYSQGIYEQYF. DNA of the CDR3: TGTGCCAGCAGTTACTCGCAGGGGATCTACGAGCAGTACTTC.

The chain recombines TRBV5-6 with TRBJ2-7, with D possibly TRBD1 on 6 matching bases. The CDR3 is 14 residues long. Trimming pared 0 bases from V and 3 bases from J, leaving 10 bases between. Germline loops: CDR1 SGHDT, CDR2 YYEEEE. The CDR3, as DNA: TGTGCCAGCAGCTTGGGGACAGCATTCTACGAGCAGTACTTC. Translated: CASSLGTAFYEQYF.